Listed below are T cell receptor beta chains from one sample, sequenced in a study of shared clonotypes between healthy human individuals. Sequenced by immunoSEQ multiplex PCR; TCRdb stores in-frame clones only, minus some. The sample consists of some 580,000 clones, roughly 98% of them appearing once. Material for sequencing was naive CD8+ T cells sorted from blood. These receptors were collected from a man in his thirties or forties in good health. Both conserved end residues are part of each CDR3. The D gene is left open where the match is weak. Rows may omit the clone size; those that give it use once, few, many or a size class.

CAHCGSSLHTDTQYF TGTGCTCATTGCGGGAGTAGTTTGCACACAGATACGCAGTATTTT TRBV6-1 NA TRBJ2-3 TRBD2
CASSYLNTEAFF TGTGCCAGCAGCTACCTGAACACTGAAGCTTTCTTT TRBV7-6 NA TRBJ1-1 NA
CASSRGLGLNSQETQYF TGCGCCAGCAGCCGGGGACTAGGCCTAAACTCCCAAGAGACCCAGTACTTC TRBV5-1 NA TRBJ2-5 TRBD2
CASSLRLDSEQYF TGTGCCAGCAGCTTAAGGTTAGACTCCGAGCAGTACTTC TRBV11-2 NA TRBJ2-7 NA
CASSEYKREATYNEQFF TGTGCCAGCAGTGAATATAAGCGGGAGGCCACCTACAATGAGCAGTTCTTC TRBV25-1 NA TRBJ2-1 TRBD2
CASRTSGRVTSTDTQYF TGCGCCAGCCGGACTAGCGGGAGGGTGACTAGCACAGATACGCAGTATTTT TRBV4-1 NA TRBJ2-3 TRBD2
CASSLGRGQVYEQYF TGTGCCAGCAGTTTGGGTAGGGGTCAGGTCTACGAGCAGTACTTC TRBV28 NA TRBJ2-7 NA
CASSLVGLGSTDTQYF TGTGCCAGCAGCTTGGTCGGACTAGGGAGCACAGATACGCAGTATTTT TRBV5-4 NA TRBJ2-3 TRBD2
CASSLVVELTDTQYF TGTGCCAGCAGTTTGGTTGTCGAGCTCACAGATACGCAGTATTTT TRBV28 NA TRBJ2-3 NA
CASSYSASGYTEAFF TGTGCCAGCAGTTACTCGGCTTCGGGGTACACTGAAGCTTTCTTT TRBV6-5 NA TRBJ1-1 NA
CASNLGAGQTYEQYF TGTGCCAGCAACTTGGGAGCGGGACAAACTTACGAGCAGTACTTC TRBV7-2 NA TRBJ2-7 NA
CAIETGRSPRIPYEQYF TGTGCCATCGAAACCGGTCGGTCCCCTAGGATCCCCTACGAGCAGTACTTC TRBV28 once TRBJ2-7 NA
CASSFGAPPDTQYF TGTGCCAGCAGCTTTGGAGCACCCCCAGATACGCAGTATTTT TRBV12-1 NA TRBJ2-3 NA
CASSLLGIRTEAFF TGTGCCAGCAGTTTACTGGGAATAAGGACTGAAGCTTTCTTT TRBV28 NA TRBJ1-1 NA
CAISEPDSHRWYEQYF TGTGCCATCAGTGAGCCGGACAGTCACAGATGGTACGAGCAGTACTTC TRBV10-3 NA TRBJ2-7 NA
CASKGGLTNEKLFF TGTGCCAGCAAAGGGGGTTTGACTAATGAAAAACTGTTTTTT TRBV27 NA TRBJ1-4 NA
CSVDGGSYNEQFF TGCAGCGTTGATGGGGGCTCCTACAATGAGCAGTTCTTC TRBV29-1 NA TRBJ2-1 NA
CAATPTGERYEQYF TGTGCCGCAACTCCGACGGGTGAAAGGTACGAGCAGTACTTC TRBV10-3 NA TRBJ2-7 NA
CASTGGTGGVEQYF TGTGCCAGCACCGGAGGGACAGGGGGCGTCGAGCAGTACTTC TRBV6-1 NA TRBJ2-7 TRBD1
CASSLGGVTQYF TGTGCCAGCAGCCTTGGGGGGGTAACCCAGTACTTC TRBV27 NA TRBJ2-5 TRBD2
CASSRKPGLADKLSYNEQFF TGTGCCAGCAGCCGGAAACCGGGACTAGCGGACAAACTCTCCTACAATGAGCAGTTCTTC TRBV4-2 NA TRBJ2-1 TRBD2
CASSTSYEQYF TGTGCCAGCAGCACCTCCTACGAGCAGTACTTC TRBV25-1 NA TRBJ2-7 NA
CASSRMEITDEKLFF TGTGCCAGCTCACGAATGGAGATTACCGATGAAAAACTGTTTTTT TRBV18 NA TRBJ1-4 NA
CASSQEKGRKAFF TGTGCCAGCAGCCAAGAAAAAGGGAGGAAAGCTTTCTTT TRBV4-2 NA TRBJ1-1 NA
CASSSKNTDTQYF TGTGCCAGCAGCTCCAAAAACACAGATACGCAGTATTTT TRBV6-5 NA TRBJ2-3 NA
CASSIGLTPYEQYF TGTGCCAGCAGCATTGGACTGACCCCCTACGAGCAGTACTTC TRBV7-2 NA TRBJ2-7 NA
CASSILQGYGYTF TGTGCCAGTAGTATACTCCAAGGCTATGGCTACACCTTC TRBV19 NA TRBJ1-2 NA
CASTTLAGDTEAFF TGTGCCAGCACCACCCTGGCGGGTGACACGGAAGCTTTCTTT TRBV28 NA TRBJ1-1 NA
CASSLVARGTENTEAFF TGTGCCAGCAGCTTAGTAGCTAGGGGCACCGAGAACACTGAAGCTTTCTTT TRBV13 NA TRBJ1-1 NA
CASSLGESSTDTQYF TGCGCCAGCAGCTTGGGTGAATCTAGCACAGATACGCAGTATTTT TRBV5-1 NA TRBJ2-3 NA